A single T cell receptor beta chain is shown here with its context. Its antigen is as yet unknown. The record originates from a study of early T cells in non-severe SARS-CoV-2 infection. Study-wide results and limits: Matching results from VDJdb favored anti-spike CD8 responses, leaving private and CD4 specificities undetected.

Unique molecular identifiers (one per individual cDNA molecule) were attached. TCRdb used MiXCR to reprocess the 5' RACE reads, holding one entry per CDR3 protein. The sample includes 86,000 or so distinct CDR3 sequences, roughly 6% of them seen just once. The CDR3 is 16 residues long. V was pared by 2 bases and J by 4 bases, with 5 bases of the junction left unmatched. Germline V gene sequence: CDR1 SGHDN, CDR2 FVKESK. This clonotype originated in an adult who was a healthcare worker with PCR-confirmed SARS-CoV-2 infection or an uninfected control (not recorded which). The chain recombines TRBV14 with TRBJ2-3, with 11 bases lining up with TRBD2. Sequencing was done on a sample of whole blood. CDR3 nucleotide sequence: TGTGCCAGCAGCCAACAACTAGCGGGAGCTGCAGATACGCAGTATTTT. Translation: CASSQQLAGAADTQYF.